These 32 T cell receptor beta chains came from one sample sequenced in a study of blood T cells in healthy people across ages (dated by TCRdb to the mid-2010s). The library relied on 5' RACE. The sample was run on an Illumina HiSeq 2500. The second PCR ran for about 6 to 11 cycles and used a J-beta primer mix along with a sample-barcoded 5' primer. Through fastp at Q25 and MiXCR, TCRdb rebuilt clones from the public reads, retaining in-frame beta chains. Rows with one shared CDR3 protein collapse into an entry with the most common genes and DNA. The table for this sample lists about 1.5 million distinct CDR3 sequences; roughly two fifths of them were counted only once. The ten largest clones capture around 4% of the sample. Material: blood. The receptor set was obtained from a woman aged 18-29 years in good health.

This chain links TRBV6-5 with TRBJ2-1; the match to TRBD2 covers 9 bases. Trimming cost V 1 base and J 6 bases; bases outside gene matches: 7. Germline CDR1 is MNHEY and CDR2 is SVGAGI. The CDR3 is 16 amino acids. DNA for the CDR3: TGTGCCAGCAGTTACTGGGCGGGAGGGCCTTTCAATGAGCAGTTCTTC. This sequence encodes CASSYWAGGPFNEQFF.

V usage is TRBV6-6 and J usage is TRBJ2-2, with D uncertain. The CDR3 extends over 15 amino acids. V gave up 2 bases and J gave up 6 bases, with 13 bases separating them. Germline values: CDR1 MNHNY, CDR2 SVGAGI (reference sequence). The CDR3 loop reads CASSYGHGFAGELFF. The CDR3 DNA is TGTGCCAGCAGTTACGGGCACGGGTTCGCCGGGGAGCTGTTTTTT.

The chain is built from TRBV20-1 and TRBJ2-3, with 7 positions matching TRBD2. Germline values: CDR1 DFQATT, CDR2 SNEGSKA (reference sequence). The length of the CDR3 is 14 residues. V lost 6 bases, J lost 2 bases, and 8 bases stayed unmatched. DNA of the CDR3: TGCAGTGCGACTAGCAAGGGGTTCACAGATACGCAGTATTTT. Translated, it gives CSATSKGFTDTQYF.

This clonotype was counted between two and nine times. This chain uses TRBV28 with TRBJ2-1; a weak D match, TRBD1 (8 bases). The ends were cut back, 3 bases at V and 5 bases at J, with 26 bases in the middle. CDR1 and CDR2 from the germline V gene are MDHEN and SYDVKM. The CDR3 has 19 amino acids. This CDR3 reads CASSLGQGASGPRDNEQFF. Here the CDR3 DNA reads TGTGCCAGCAGTTTGGGCCAGGGGGCTAGCGGCCCTAGGGACAATGAGCAGTTCTTC.

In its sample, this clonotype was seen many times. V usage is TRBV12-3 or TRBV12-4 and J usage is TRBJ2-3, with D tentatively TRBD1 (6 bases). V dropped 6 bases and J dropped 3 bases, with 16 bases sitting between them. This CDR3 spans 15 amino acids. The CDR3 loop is CASSTGTRGTDTQYF. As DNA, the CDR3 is TGTGCCAGCAGCACAGGGACCCGAGGGACAGATACGCAGTATTTT.

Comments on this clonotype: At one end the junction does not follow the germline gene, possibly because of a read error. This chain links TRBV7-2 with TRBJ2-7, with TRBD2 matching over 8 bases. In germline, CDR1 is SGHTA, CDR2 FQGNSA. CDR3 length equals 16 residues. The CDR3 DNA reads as TGTGCCAGCAGCTTTCAACGCGGGGGGTCCTACAATGAGCGGTACTTC. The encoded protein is CASSFQRGGSYNERYF.

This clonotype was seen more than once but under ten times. This CDR3 is CASSAGSPGSNQPQHF. The CDR3 DNA follows: TGTGCCAGCAGTGCGGGTTCACCCGGAAGCAATCAGCCCCAGCATTTT. The chain recombines TRBV6-1 with TRBJ1-5, with unresolved D. V lost 4 bases to trimming and J lost 1 base, with 14 bases between them. The CDR3 is 16 amino acids. The germline CDR1 and CDR2 sequences are MNHNS and SASEGT.

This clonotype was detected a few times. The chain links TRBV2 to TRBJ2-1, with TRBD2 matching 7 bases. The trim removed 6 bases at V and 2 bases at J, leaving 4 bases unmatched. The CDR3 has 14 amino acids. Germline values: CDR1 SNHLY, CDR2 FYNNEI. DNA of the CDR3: TGTGCCAGCAGAGCGGGATTTACCTACAATGAGCAGTTCTTC. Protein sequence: CASRAGFTYNEQFF.

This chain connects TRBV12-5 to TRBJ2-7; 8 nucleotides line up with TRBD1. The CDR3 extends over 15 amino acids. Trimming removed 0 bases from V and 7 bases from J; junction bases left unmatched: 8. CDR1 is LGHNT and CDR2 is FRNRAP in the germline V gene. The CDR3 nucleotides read TGTGCTAGTGGTTTGGTCTCAGGGGGCAAGGTTGAGCAGTACTTC. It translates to CASGLVSGGKVEQYF.

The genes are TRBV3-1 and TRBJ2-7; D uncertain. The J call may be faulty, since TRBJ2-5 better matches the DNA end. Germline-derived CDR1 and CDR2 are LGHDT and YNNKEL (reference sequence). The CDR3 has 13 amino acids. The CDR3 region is CASSQGVIQTQYF. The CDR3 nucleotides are TGTGCCAGCAGCCAAGGGGTAATCCAGACCCAGTACTTC.

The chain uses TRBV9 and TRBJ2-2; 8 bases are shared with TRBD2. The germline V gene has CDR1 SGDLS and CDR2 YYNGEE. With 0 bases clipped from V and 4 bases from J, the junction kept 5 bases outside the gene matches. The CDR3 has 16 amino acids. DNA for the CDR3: TGTGCCAGCAGCGTAGAGGGACTAGACGTCACCGGGGAGCTGTTTTTT. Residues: CASSVEGLDVTGELFF. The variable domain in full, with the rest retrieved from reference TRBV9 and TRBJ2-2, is DSGVTQTPKHLITATGQRVTLRCSPRSGDLSVYWYQQSLDQGLQFLIQYYNGEERAKGNILERFSAQQFPDLHSELNLSSLELGDSALYFCASSVEGLDVTGELFFGEGSRLTVL.

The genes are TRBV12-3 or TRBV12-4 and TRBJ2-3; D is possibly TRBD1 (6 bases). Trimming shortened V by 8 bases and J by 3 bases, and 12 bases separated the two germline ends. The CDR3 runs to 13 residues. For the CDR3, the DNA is TGTGCCAGCCAACTCAGGGGAACAGATACGCAGTATTTT. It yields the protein CASQLRGTDTQYF.

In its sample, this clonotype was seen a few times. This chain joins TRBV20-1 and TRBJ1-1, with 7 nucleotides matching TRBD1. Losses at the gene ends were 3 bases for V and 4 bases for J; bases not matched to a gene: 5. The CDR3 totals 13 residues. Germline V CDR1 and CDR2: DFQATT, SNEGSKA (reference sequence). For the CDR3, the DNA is TGCAGTGCTAGGACGAAGGGGGCCACTGAAGCTTTCTTT. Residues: CSARTKGATEAFF.

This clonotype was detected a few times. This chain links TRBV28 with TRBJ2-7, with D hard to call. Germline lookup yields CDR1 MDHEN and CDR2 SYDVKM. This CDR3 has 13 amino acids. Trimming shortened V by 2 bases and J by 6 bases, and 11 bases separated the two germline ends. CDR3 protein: CASSLPAPREQYF. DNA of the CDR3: TGTGCCAGCAGTTTACCCGCCCCCCGCGAGCAGTACTTC.

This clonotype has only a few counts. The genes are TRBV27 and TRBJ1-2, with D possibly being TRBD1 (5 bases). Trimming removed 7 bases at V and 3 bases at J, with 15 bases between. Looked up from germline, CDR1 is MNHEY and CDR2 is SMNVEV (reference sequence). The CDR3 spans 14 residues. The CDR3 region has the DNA TGTGCCAGCACCGAACTTGGGGGGGACTATGGCTACACCTTC. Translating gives CASTELGGDYGYTF.

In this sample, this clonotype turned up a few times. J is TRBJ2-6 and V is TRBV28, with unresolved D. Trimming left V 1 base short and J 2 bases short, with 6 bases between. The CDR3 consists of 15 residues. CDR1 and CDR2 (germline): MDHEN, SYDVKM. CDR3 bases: TGTGCCAGCAGTTTATTGGGGACTGGGGCCAACGTCCTGACTTTC. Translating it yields CASSLLGTGANVLTF.

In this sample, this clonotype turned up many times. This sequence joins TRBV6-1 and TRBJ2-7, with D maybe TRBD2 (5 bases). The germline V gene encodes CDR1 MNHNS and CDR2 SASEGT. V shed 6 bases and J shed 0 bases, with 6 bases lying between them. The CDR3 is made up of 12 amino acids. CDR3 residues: CASSGNSYEQYF. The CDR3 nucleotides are TGTGCCAGCAGCGGGAACTCCTACGAGCAGTACTTC.

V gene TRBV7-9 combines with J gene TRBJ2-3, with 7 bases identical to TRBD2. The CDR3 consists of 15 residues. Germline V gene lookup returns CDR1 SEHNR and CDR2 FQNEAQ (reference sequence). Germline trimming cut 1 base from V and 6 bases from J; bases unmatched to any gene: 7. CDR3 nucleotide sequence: TGTGCCAGCAGCTTAGTGGGAGCGGGACCCGATACGCAGTATTTT. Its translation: CASSLVGAGPDTQYF.

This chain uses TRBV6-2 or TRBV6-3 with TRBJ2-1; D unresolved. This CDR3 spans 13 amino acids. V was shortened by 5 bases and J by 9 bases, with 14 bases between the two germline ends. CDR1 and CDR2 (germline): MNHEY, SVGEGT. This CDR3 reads CASSLIRPSEQFF. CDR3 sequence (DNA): TGTGCCAGCAGTCTGATACGCCCTAGTGAGCAGTTCTTC.

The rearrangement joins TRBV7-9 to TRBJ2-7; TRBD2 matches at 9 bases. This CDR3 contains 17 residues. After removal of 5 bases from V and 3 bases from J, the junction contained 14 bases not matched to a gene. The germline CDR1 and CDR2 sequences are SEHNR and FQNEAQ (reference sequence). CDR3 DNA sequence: TGTGCCAGCAGCCAAAAGGTCGGTAGCGGGGGAGTCTACGAGCAGTACTTC. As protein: CASSQKVGSGGVYEQYF.

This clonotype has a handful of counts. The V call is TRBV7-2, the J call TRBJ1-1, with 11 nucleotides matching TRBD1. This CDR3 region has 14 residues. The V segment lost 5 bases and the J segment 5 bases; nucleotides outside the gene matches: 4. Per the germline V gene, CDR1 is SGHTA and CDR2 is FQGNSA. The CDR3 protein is CASSPDRGRTEAFF. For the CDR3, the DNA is TGTGCCAGCAGCCCGGACAGGGGGCGGACTGAAGCTTTCTTT. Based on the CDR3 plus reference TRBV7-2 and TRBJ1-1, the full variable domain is GAGVSQSPSNKVTEKGKDVELRCDPISGHTALYWYRQSLGQGLEFLIYFQGNSAPDKSGLPSDRFSAERTGGSVSTLTIQRTQQEDSAVYLCASSPDRGRTEAFFGQGTRLTVV.

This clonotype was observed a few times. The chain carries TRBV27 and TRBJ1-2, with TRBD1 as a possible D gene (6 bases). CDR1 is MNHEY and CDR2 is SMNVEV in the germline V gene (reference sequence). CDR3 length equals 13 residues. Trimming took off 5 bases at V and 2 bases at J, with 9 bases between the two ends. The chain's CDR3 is CASSGQKNYGYTF. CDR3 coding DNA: TGTGCCAGCAGTGGACAGAAAAACTATGGCTACACCTTC.

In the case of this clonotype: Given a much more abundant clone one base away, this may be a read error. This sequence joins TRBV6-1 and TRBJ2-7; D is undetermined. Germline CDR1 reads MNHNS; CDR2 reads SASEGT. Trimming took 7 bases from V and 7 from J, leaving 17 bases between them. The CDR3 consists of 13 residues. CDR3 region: CASTFSEAHEQYF. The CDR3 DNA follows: TGTGCCAGCACTTTCTCCGAGGCCCATGAGCAGTACTTC.

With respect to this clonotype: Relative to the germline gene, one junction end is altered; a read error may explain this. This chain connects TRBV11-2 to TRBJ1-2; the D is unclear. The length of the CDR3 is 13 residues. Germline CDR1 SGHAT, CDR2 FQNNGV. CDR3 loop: CTSSSDAPYGYTF. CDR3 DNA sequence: TGTACCAGCAGCTCGGACGCACCCTATGGCTACACCTTC.

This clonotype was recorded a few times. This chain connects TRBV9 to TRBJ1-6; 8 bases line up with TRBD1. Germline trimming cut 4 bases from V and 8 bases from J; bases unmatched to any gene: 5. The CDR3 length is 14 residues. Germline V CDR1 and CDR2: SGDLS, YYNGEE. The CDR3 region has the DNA TGTGCCAGCAGCTCCGGGACAGGAGATTCACCCCTCCACTTT. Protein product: CASSSGTGDSPLHF.

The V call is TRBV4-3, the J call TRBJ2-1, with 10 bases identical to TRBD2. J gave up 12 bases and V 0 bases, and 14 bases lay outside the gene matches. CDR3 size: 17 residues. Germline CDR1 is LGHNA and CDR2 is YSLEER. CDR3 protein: CASSQETSGTGYHGQFF. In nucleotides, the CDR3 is TGCGCCAGCAGCCAAGAAACTAGCGGGACAGGCTACCATGGGCAGTTCTTC.

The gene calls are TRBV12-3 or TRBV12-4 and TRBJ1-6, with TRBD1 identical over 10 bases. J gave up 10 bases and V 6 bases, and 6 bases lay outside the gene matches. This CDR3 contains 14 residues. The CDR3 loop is CASSPWGQGSPLHF. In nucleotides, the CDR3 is TGTGCCAGCAGCCCTTGGGGACAGGGGTCACCCCTCCACTTT.

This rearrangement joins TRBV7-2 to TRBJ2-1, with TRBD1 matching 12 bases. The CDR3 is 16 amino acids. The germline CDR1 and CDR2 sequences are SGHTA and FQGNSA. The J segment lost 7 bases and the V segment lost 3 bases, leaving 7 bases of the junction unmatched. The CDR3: CASSFSGTGGWNEQFF. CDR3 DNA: TGTGCCAGCAGCTTCTCTGGGACAGGGGGCTGGAATGAGCAGTTCTTC.

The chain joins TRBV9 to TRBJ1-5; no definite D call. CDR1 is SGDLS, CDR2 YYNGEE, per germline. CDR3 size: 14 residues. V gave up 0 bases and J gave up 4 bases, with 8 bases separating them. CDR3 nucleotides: TGTGCCAGCAGCGTAGGCGACGTTAATCAGCCCCAGCATTTT. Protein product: CASSVGDVNQPQHF.

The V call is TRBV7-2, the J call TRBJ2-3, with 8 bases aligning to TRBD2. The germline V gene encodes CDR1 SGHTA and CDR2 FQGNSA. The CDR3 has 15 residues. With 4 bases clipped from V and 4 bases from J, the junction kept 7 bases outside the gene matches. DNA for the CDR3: TGTGCCAGCAGCTCATCCGGGACTAGGCCAGATACGCAGTATTTT. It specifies CASSSSGTRPDTQYF.

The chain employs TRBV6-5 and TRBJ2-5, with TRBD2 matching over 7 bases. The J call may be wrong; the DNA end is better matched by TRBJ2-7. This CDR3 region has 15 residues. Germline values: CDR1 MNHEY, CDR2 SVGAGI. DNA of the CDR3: TGTGCCAGCAGGTTACTAGCGCCCCTTCCCTACGAGCAGTACTTC. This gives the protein CASRLLAPLPYEQYF.

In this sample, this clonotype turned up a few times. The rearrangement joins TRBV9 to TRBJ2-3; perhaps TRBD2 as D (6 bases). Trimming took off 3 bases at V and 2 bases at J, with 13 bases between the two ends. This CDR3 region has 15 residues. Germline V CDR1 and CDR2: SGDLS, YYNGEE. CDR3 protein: CASSGRGTYTDTQYF. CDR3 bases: TGTGCCAGCAGCGGCCGGGGGACCTACACAGATACGCAGTATTTT.